This T cell receptor beta chain comes out of a study of shared clonotypes between healthy human individuals. Study-level findings and limits: Among the subsets, naive ones generally showed larger estimated richness than memory ones. Naive CD4 clonotype sharing across a few donors was approximately 5%.

The table came from immunoSEQ multiplex PCR; TCRdb's copy has only in-frame clones and leaves some out. The sample has 750,000 to 1,000,000 clones; over 90% are singletons. CDR1 and CDR2 from the germline V gene are SGHAT and FQNNGV. The CDR3 consists of 14 residues. V was pared by 4 bases and J by 3 bases, with 4 bases of the junction left unmatched. CD45RO negativity and positive selection for CCR7 defined naive CD8 cells, a population that excluded terminally differentiated effector memory CD45RA+ cells. On this clone: Its cognate antigen is unknown.

Sequences were obtained from naive CD8+ T cells sorted from blood. This chain links TRBV11-2 with TRBJ2-7, with 9 bases lining up with TRBD1. The clonotype comes from a man younger than 45 in good health. The CDR3 spells CASSSGTGIYEQYF. The DNA for the CDR3 is TGTGCCAGCAGCTCCGGGACAGGGATCTACGAGCAGTACTTC.